Listed below are T cell receptor beta chains from one sample, sequenced in a study of blood T cells in healthy people across ages. From the 5' RACE reads, TCRdb called clonotypes with MiXCR, one entry per CDR3 protein. The sample carries hundreds of thousands of distinct CDR3 sequences, 20% to 30% recorded once. These data are also associated with another study on T cells of mothers and their children.

Material for sequencing was blood. Every receptor here comes from a boy aged 10-17 years in good health. The CDR3 runs from the conserved cysteine through the conserved F or W. D genes are given only for firm matches. Size values are once, few and many counts, or a class for expanded clones, and some rows have none.

J: TRBJ2-1
size: few
V: TRBV12-3/TRBV12-4
D: -
DNA: TGTGCCAGCAGTTTAATGATGAGCAATGAGCAGTTCTTC
CDR3: CASSLMMSNEQFF

J: TRBJ2-7
size: -
V: TRBV7-3
D: -
DNA: TGTGCCAGCAGCTTCAGGGTCTCTCGGGGAGAGGGCTCCTACGAGCAGTACTTC
CDR3: CASSFRVSRGEGSYEQYF

J: TRBJ1-2
size: -
V: TRBV12-3/TRBV12-4
D: TRBD1
DNA: TGTGCCAGCAGTCGCCAGGCAGGGGGGACTTATGGCTACACCTTC
CDR3: CASSRQAGGTYGYTF

J: TRBJ2-5
size: -
V: TRBV20-1
D: TRBD2
DNA: TGCAGTGCTAGAGGGATTAGCGGGAGTCGGAAAGAGACCCAGTACTTC
CDR3: CSARGISGSRKETQYF

J: TRBJ2-3
size: few
V: TRBV10-3
D: -
DNA: TGTGCCATCAGTGGGGGCCCGAAACCCACAGATACGCAGTATTTT
CDR3: CAISGGPKPTDTQYF

J: TRBJ2-1
size: -
V: TRBV28
D: TRBD2
DNA: TGTGCCAGCAGTTCCGGGACTAGCGGATACTACAATGAGCAGTTCTTC
CDR3: CASSSGTSGYYNEQFF

J: TRBJ2-1
size: -
V: TRBV27
D: -
DNA: TGTGCCAGCAGTCCCTGGAAAGGGCTCCAGGGTGAGCAGTTCTTC
CDR3: CASSPWKGLQGEQFF

J: TRBJ1-1
size: -
V: TRBV7-8
D: -
DNA: TGTGCCAGCAGCTCCCTGACGGGCGAAGCTTTCTTT
CDR3: CASSSLTGEAFF

J: TRBJ1-2
size: -
V: TRBV9
D: -
DNA: TGTGCCAGCAGCGTAGAGAGTGTGGGGGCGAGTTATGGCTACACCTTC
CDR3: CASSVESVGASYGYTF

J: TRBJ1-3
size: -
V: TRBV29-1
D: -
DNA: TGCAGCGTTGAAGATCATCGGGGGATTGGAACCATATATTTT
CDR3: CSVEDHRGIGTIYF

J: TRBJ1-5
size: -
V: TRBV9
D: -
DNA: TGTGCCAGCAGCGATGGGATTGGGTTTCAGCCCCAGCATTTT
CDR3: CASSDGIGFQPQHF

J: TRBJ2-5
size: -
V: TRBV12-3/TRBV12-4
D: -
DNA: TGTGCCAGCAGTTTATTTAAGAGGGAGACCCAGTACTTC
CDR3: CASSLFKRETQYF

J: TRBJ2-5
size: -
V: TRBV2
D: -
DNA: TGTGCCAGCAGCCCAGGCGCTCTCCAAGAGACCCAGTACTTC
CDR3: CASSPGALQETQYF

J: TRBJ2-5
size: few
V: TRBV15
D: -
DNA: TGTGCCACCAGCAGAGATATCGGGGTTGGCGAAGAGACCCAGTACTTC
CDR3: CATSRDIGVGEETQYF